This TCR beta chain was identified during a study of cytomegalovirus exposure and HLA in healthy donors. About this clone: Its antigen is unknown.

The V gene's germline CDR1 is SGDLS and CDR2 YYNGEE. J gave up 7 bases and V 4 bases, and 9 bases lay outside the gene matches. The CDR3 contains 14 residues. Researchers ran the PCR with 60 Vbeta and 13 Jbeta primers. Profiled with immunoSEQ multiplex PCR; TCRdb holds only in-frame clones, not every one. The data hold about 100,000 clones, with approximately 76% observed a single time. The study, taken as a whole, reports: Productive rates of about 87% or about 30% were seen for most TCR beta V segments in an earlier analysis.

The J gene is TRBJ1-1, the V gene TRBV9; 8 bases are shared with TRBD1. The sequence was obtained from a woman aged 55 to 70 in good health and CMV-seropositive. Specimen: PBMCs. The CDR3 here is CASSITTGAGEAFF. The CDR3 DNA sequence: TGTGCCAGCAGCATAACGACAGGGGCCGGTGAAGCTTTCTTT.